This T cell receptor beta chain was profiled in a study of cytomegalovirus exposure and HLA in healthy donors (dated by TCRdb to the late 2010s). Some background on the complete study: According to an earlier analysis of 587 of the donors, some 180 million T cells yielded 95 million to 140 million unique TCR beta sequences and 276 Gb of sequence data. Roughly 300 gigabases of sequencing data and 70 million to 95 million unique TCR sequences made up an early release that covered 500 to 700 HLA-typed donors. Of the 350 to 400 genotyped donors, 81% fell in the genetic ancestry cluster associated with self-reported Caucasian donors. The study aimed to test whether cataloging public T cell receptors could reveal signatures of past pathogen exposure. The study used immunosequencing to profile the T cell repertoires of approximately 690 subjects and linked those repertoires to cytomegalovirus serostatus. A separate validation cohort of some 130 different subjects was used in addition to the approximately 640-subject first cohort. High-throughput TCR immunosequencing, statistical association of individual TCRs with disease status, and machine learning were combined to predict cytomegalovirus infection status. A later analysis re-analyzed previously published TCR beta repertoires from 666 donors and added high-resolution HLA genotyping to study TCR occurrence patterns. In the later analysis, no new phenotypic data were used to find candidate immune exposures; instead, reliance was placed on TCR beta sequences and their occurrence across donors. An earlier analysis of roughly 600 of the donors used high-throughput TCR beta sequencing to judge whether each TCR beta V gene segment behaved as functional or pseudogenic. Donor age, sex, ethnicity and CMV serostatus were compiled together with the repertoire data. A later genetic analysis used genome-wide SNP genotypes for about three fifths of the 666 donors, treating that subset as a discovery cohort. All discovery cohort repertoires had been generated using a single sequencing platform. Class I and class II HLA loci were covered by the typing at four-digit resolution. The number of donors typed differed by locus, with 629-630 for A, B, C, DRB1 and DQB1, 522 for DQA1, approximately 580 for DPA1, and around 430 for DPB1. About 5 DR-DQ haplotypes were handled as single units for association and clustering, since linkage in the cohort was strong. Across about 370 genotyped donors of the cohort, an average of about 240,000 unique TCR beta nucleotide sequences per donor were sequenced, and 15% to 20% of those sequences were non-productive. General findings and caveats noted by the study authors: According to the authors, the approach could potentially be generalized to other disease states and immunological phenotypes. V-gene and J-gene trimming of TCR beta chains was associated with a missense DCLRE1C variant in a later genetic analysis, and the association was replicated in an independent cohort. Most TCR sequences were observed very rarely across donors, whereas some public TCRs were present in many individuals. Strong co-occurrence of HLA alleles, especially DR and DQ, made assigning TCR associations to individual alleles difficult. For the cohort, immune exposure information was limited to CMV serostatus. In the study, some 160 TCR beta chains were listed as associated with cytomegalovirus. Sequencing depth was assumed to be roughly uniform across donors in the presence/absence analyses, though that assumption may not hold. In an earlier analysis of about 600 of the donors, most TCR beta V segments appeared in productive rearrangements about 87% or about 30% of the time, broadly matching IMGT annotations. At a false discovery rate of 0.05, a later analysis linked 16,951 TCR beta sequences to specific HLA alleles. In a later analysis, TCR association rates were found to vary across HLA loci, with the most associated TCRs seen for DRB1 alleles and the fewest for HLA-C alleles. Only TCR beta chains were sequenced in this cohort, and the absence of alpha or paired-chain data limited detectable features. In a later genetic analysis, fewer N-insertions in productive TCRs were reported among donors in an Asian-associated ancestry cluster than the approximately 710-donor mean. Several of the top co-occurrence clusters appeared to be linked to parvovirus B19, influenza, CMV and Epstein-Barr virus, according to a later analysis. The classifier was reported to diagnose cytomegalovirus status with high specificity and sensitivity in both the original and validation cohorts. A further reported finding was that TCR beta sequences accurately predicted the HLA-A and HLA-B alleles for most subjects in the first cohort. In vitro tests confirmed that a few of the cytomegalovirus-associated TCR beta chains recognize cytomegalovirus antigens. Some IMGT-functional V segments, including TRBV6-2 and TRBV6-3, could not be told apart with the 87-base-pair reads, so those segments were excluded. Because some donors lacked HLA typing at each locus, the association tests relied only on the typed subset. A cluster of highly shared sequence variants was judged likely to represent a technical artifact of the sequencing pipeline. Linkage disequilibrium might explain the correlated functional status among segregating V segments, but an unknown experimental factor could not be ruled out. Compared with equally common non-associated chains, HLA-associated TCR beta chains in a later analysis were more clonally expanded and had lower generation probabilities. In a later analysis, most CMV-associated TCR beta chains were found to appear HLA-restricted, with HLA associations seemingly driven largely by CMV exposure. Because counts were too low, some 17 rarely observed V segments, including chromosome 9 orphons, were excluded from the earlier analysis of some 540 of the donors.

Of note for this clone: Its antigen target is currently unknown. No quality values exist for individual bases; no much larger clone is one base distant.

Looking up the germline V gene (reference sequence) yields CDR1 SGHNT and CDR2 YYREEE. Here V drops 0 bases and J drops 5 bases, and the junction holds 4 bases not matched to any gene. The CDR3, from cysteine to phenylalanine, totals 14 residues. The CDR3 DNA has 42 bases and is translated from base 1. The cohort was made up of 650 to 700 healthy bone marrow donors. At the time of sampling, every cohort member was nominally healthy, though immune exposures that went unrecorded were likely present. The donor tested CMV seronegative, placing the donor among the 350 or so seronegative members of the cohort. Every donor gave a peripheral blood sample, and the peripheral blood mononuclear cells from that sample were used for TCR beta sequencing. Genomic DNA was extracted from the blood cell samples with the Qiagen DNeasy Blood Extraction Kit. Receptor amplification or capture employed the immunoSEQ multiplex PCR assay. For the multiplex PCR, a mixture combining 60 forward primers for TCR Vbeta segments and 13 reverse primers for TCR Jbeta segments was used. Amplification of the CDR3 region of rearranged TCR beta genes was performed with a multiplex PCR assay on genomic DNA. On the Illumina HiSeq System, the amplified TCR beta libraries were sequenced as 87-base-pair reads. Per the authors' processing: In a later analysis, tens of millions of unique TCR beta chains were counted across the roughly 670 repertoires, and about 9.9 million of these chains were shared by at least two donors. A nearest-neighbor algorithm error-corrected the raw reads and collapsed the reads into unique sequences, merging closely related sequences to remove PCR and sequencing errors. Alignment of CDR3 sequences to IMGT reference sequences was used to assign V, D and J gene segments. For a sequence to be retained, a match of at least six nucleotides was required to both a V gene segment and a J gene segment. A rearrangement was called productive if the CDR3 had no stop codons and remained in frame with V and J, and every other rearrangement was called non-productive. CDR3 was defined according to IMGT convention as the region running from the second conserved V-encoded cysteine to the conserved J-encoded phenylalanine. The earlier analysis of a few hundred of the donors excluded sequences that lacked an unambiguous match to a single V gene segment. An earlier analysis of 587 of the donors classified V segments as functional when productive rearrangements were above 56.7% and as segregating when the standard deviation between donors was above 5%. To diagnose cytomegalovirus status from the catalog of TCR beta chain sequences, a statistical classification framework was built. A later analysis assigned V and J genes by comparing TCR nucleotide sequences with IMGT/GENE-DB human TR gene sequences. The TCRdist pipeline was used in a later analysis to assign CDR3 sequences and most-parsimonious VDJ recombination scenarios. In a later analysis, each TCR beta chain was defined by its CDR3 amino acid sequence together with its V-gene family, and reads lacking a unique V-gene family were excluded. In a later analysis, 450 to 600 highly shared, low-generation-probability nucleotide sequences were removed to address suspected cross-contamination and a sequencing artifact. A later analysis calculated a clonal expansion index for each public chain from normalized within-repertoire ranks of inferred template counts. Generation probabilities in a later analysis came from a VDJ recombination model fitted to out-of-frame rearrangements, and those results were checked against IGoR. In a later analysis, TCR-TCR, TCR-HLA and TCR-CMV co-occurrence was scored with hypergeometric tests, and a repertoire-size bias correction was applied to TCR pairs. To estimate false discovery rates, a later analysis permuted the HLA or CMV assignments 20 times. In a later analysis, co-occurring TCRs were grouped using DBSCAN, with TCRdist sequence similarity added in when clustering inside HLA-allele-positive subsets. For co-occurrence clustering, repertoires with fewer than 30,000 or more than 120,000 public chains were excluded, along with roughly 5 repertoires with anomalous nucleotide sharing. This is the immuneACCESS table as TCRdb keeps it, with only in-frame sequences that have V and J called. A part of the clones is gone; compared with another copy, unresolved V genes explain less than half, and the rest is unexplained. The V and J calls and clone size were taken over from that table, and D and trimming were inferred from the DNA. This sample lists about 140,000 clones; 70% to 80% were detected once. Jointly, the top ten make up about 3.8% of the sample.

The sequence links TRBV5-4 to TRBJ2-5, with 7 bases aligning to TRBD2. The sequenced sample was PBMCs. The clonotype comes from a young man in good health and CMV-seronegative. The CDR3 is CASSLGGSRETQYF. In nucleotides, the sequence is TGTGCCAGCAGCTTGGGCGGGAGTAGGGAGACCCAGTACTTC.